This entry concerns a single TCR beta chain. No antigen is known for it. Blood was collected once per donor into heparin, averaging about 0.12 L. CDR1 is ENHRY, CDR2 SYGVKD, per germline. V dropped 3 bases and J dropped 2 bases, with 7 bases sitting between them. The CDR3 covers 13 residues. This sample is part of a study of beta chain features in type 1 diabetes. Every bit of the isolated RNA underwent reverse transcription, so sequencing read expressed TCRB transcripts. Here immunoSEQ multiplex PCR was the method, and the copy in TCRdb shows in-frame clones only, minus some. In the table there are a few hundred thousand clones, 15% of which are singletons. General study results and limits: Type 1 diabetes patients showed a moderate but significant shortening of TCRB CDR3s in all four CD4+ subsets.

The sample comprised naive CD4+ T cells from blood. The chain is built from TRBV10-3 and TRBJ2-5, with D possibly matching TRBD1 (5 bases). This TCR derives from a man aged 18 to 29 with type 1 diabetes. CDR3 region: CAISDRAQETQYF. DNA for the CDR3: TGTGCCATCAGTGACAGGGCGCAAGAGACCCAGTACTTC.